What follows are 14 T cell receptor beta chains derived from one specimen sequenced in a study of blood T cell repertoires in COVID-19. Sequenced by immunoSEQ multiplex PCR; TCRdb stores in-frame clones only, minus some. The table has 250,000 to 400,000 clones, 85% to 90% seen once. The sample comprised peripheral blood. All receptors come from a young woman with COVID-19, enrolled during active disease.

The CDR3 loop reads CASSLVVSGRDHYGYTF. The CDR3 nucleotides read TGTGCCAGCAGCTTGGTTGTCTCCGGGAGAGACCACTATGGCTACACCTTC. The rearrangement joins TRBV5-8 to TRBJ1-2; no clear D. V lost 0 bases and J lost 3, with 18 bases in between. The germline V gene has CDR1 SGHTS and CDR2 YDEGEE. CDR3 length equals 17 residues.

Here the CDR3 reads CASSPGGPRGNTEAFF. Written as DNA, the CDR3 is TGTGCCAGCAGCCCGGGGGGGCCCCGGGGGAACACTGAAGCTTTCTTT. V gene TRBV7-9 combines with J gene TRBJ1-1; D might be TRBD1 (6 bases). V lost 5 bases and J 1 base, leaving 17 bases between the germline ends. The germline V gene encodes CDR1 SEHNR and CDR2 FQNEAQ (reference sequence). The CDR3 sequence is 16 residues long. Together with reference TRBV7-9 and TRBJ1-1, the CDR3 gives the full variable domain: DTGVSQNPRHKITKRGQNVTFRCDPISEHNRLYWYRQTLGQGPEFLTYFQNEAQLEKSRLLSDRFSAERPKGSFSTLEIQRTEQGDSAMYLCASSPGGPRGNTEAFFGQGTRLTVV.

This rearrangement joins TRBV11-3 to TRBJ2-2; possibly TRBD2 for D (6 bases). Germline V lookup: CDR1 SGHNT, CDR2 YENEEA. CDR3 size: 15 residues. V lost 5 bases, J lost 8 bases, and 18 bases lay in between. The CDR3 sequence is CASSPRTGGAGELFF. DNA for the CDR3: TGTGCCAGCAGCCCACGGACCGGGGGAGCAGGGGAGCTGTTTTTT.

The chain combines TRBV2 with TRBJ2-7; TRBD2 matches at 11 bases. The V gene end was trimmed by 6 bases and the J gene end by 2 bases; junction bases not matched to a gene: 6. CDR3 length: 15 residues. Germline assignment: CDR1 SNHLY and CDR2 FYNNEI. The CDR3 loop reads CASSLLAGGPYEQYF. The CDR3 nucleotides are TGTGCCAGCAGCCTTCTAGCGGGAGGACCCTACGAGCAGTACTTC.

The rearrangement links TRBV3-1 (or the pseudogene TRBV3-2) to TRBJ1-1; D remains unclear. The CDR3 has 13 residues. Per germline, CDR1 LGHDT and CDR2 YNNKEL (reference sequence). V was pared by 6 bases and J by 0 bases, with 8 bases between. CDR3 protein: CASRGGLNTEAFF. CDR3 in DNA: TGTGCCAGCAGGGGTGGGCTGAACACTGAAGCTTTCTTT.

The chain is built from TRBV5-4 and TRBJ2-2; 7 nucleotides agree with TRBD2. V gave up 4 bases and J gave up 7 bases; unmatched junction bases: 13. Germline V gene sequence: CDR1 SGHNT, CDR2 YYREEE (reference sequence). CDR3 size: 16 residues. The CDR3 protein is CASSQLGGGHVGELFF. CDR3 in DNA: TGTGCCAGCAGCCAGCTTGGGGGAGGGCATGTCGGGGAGCTGTTTTTT.

The rearrangement uses TRBV11-2 and TRBJ2-1, with 9 nucleotides matching TRBD2. The CDR3 contains 17 residues. Trimming took 1 base from V and 1 from J; bases not matched to a gene: 5. Germline CDR1 is SGHAT and CDR2 is FQNNGV. In DNA form, the CDR3 reads TGTGCCAGCAGCTTAGTGGGGGCGGGAGGGTCCTACAATGAGCAGTTCTTC. Translating it yields CASSLVGAGGSYNEQFF.

This chain connects TRBV28 to TRBJ1-2, with a tentative D call TRBD1 (5 bases). The CDR3 contains 14 residues. Germline CDR1 and CDR2: MDHEN and SYDVKM. V lost 10 bases and J 2 bases, leaving 17 bases between the germline ends. The DNA of the CDR3 is TGTGCCATCATGAGATCCGGGGGAAACTATGGCTACACCTTC. It yields the protein CAIMRSGGNYGYTF.

The chain has TRBV29-1 and TRBJ2-2; D might be TRBD2 (7 bases). Trimming cost V 6 bases and J 4 bases, with 18 bases left between them. Germline CDR1 and CDR2: SQVTM and ANQGSEA. The CDR3 has 15 amino acids. As DNA, the CDR3 is TGCAGCGTCTCACTAGCGAGAGGGGGCACCGGGGAGCTGTTTTTT. It yields the protein CSVSLARGGTGELFF.

The chain combines TRBV30 with TRBJ2-3; TRBD1 matches 8 bases. Germline trimming cut 8 bases from V and 14 bases from J; bases unmatched to any gene: 12. The CDR3 is 11 amino acids. Germline V gene data show CDR1 as GTSNPN and CDR2 as SVGIG (reference sequence). The CDR3 region is CAIYRGASRYF. The CDR3, as DNA: TGTGCCATATACAGGGGGGCGAGTCGGTATTTT.

V usage is TRBV5-6 and J usage is TRBJ1-2; the match to TRBD1 covers 8 bases. This CDR3 comprises 16 residues. Germline CDR1 and CDR2: SGHDT and YYEEEE. J lost 5 bases, V lost 4 bases, and 13 bases had no gene match. Here the CDR3 DNA reads TGTGCCAGCAGCCCACTACCCGGACAGGGCGGGTATGGCTACACCTTC. It codes for CASSPLPGQGGYGYTF.

This clone was detected only a few times. This sequence joins TRBV2 and TRBJ2-7; 10 bases line up with TRBD2. This CDR3 is 15 amino acids long. V gave up 5 bases and J gave up 1 base; unmatched junction bases: 5. CDR1 is SNHLY, CDR2 FYNNEI, per germline. The CDR3, as DNA: TGTGCCAGCAGTACAGCTAGCGGGAGATCCTACGAGCAGTACTTC. Protein product: CASSTASGRSYEQYF.

V and J are TRBV29-1 and TRBJ2-7; tentatively, D is TRBD2 (6 bases). The germline V gene encodes CDR1 SQVTM and CDR2 ANQGSEA. Trimming pared 0 bases from V and 3 bases from J, leaving 21 bases between. There are 17 residues in the CDR3. The CDR3 here is CSVEDGGTSQPHYEQYF. CDR3 sequence (DNA): TGCAGCGTTGAAGATGGAGGGACTTCACAACCCCACTACGAGCAGTACTTC.

The chain employs TRBV11-3 and TRBJ2-3, with no clear D. Germline V gene data show CDR1 as SGHNT and CDR2 as YENEEA. Trimming stripped 5 bases from V and 1 base from J, with 13 bases between. CDR3 length: 15 residues. The CDR3 region is CASSPPGRGTDTQYF. The CDR3 DNA reads as TGTGCCAGCAGCCCCCCTGGCCGGGGCACAGATACGCAGTATTTT.